This T cell receptor beta chain was retrieved from a study of blood T cell repertoires in COVID-19 (dated by TCRdb to 2018 to 2020). For the study in its entirety: The collaborator samples originated in the United States, Italy and Spain and spanned the acute and convalescent phases of COVID-19. The material from the prospective study consisted of cDNA or gDNA derived from T cells, B-cell-depleted T cells, or PBMCs. The samples were drawn from the first 160 participants of the ongoing ImmuneRACE study and from over 950 subjects provided by 6 global collaborators. Where HLA class I and class II types were available, the types were taken from metadata supplied by the sample provider, not from assay-based typing. Nearly every sample came with metadata listing a de-identified subject ID, COVID-19 status, age in years and sex. A freely available public database, intended as a resource for researchers studying the immune response to SARS-CoV-2, is where the repertoires were released. Deeply sampled blood TCRbeta repertoires from subjects exposed to, actively infected with, or recovered from COVID-19 were included in the dataset.

Samples from volunteer blood donors who had recovered from COVID-19 were contributed by a second Seattle source. Collaborating institutions collected whole blood in K2EDTA tubes following their own protocols. For TCRbeta analysis, collaborator samples were shipped as frozen whole blood, as isolated PBMCs, or as DNA extracted from either sample type. The immunoSEQ Assay, a bias-controlled multiplex PCR, was used to amplify TCRbeta CDR3 regions from genomic DNA. In the paper's pipeline: Within the assay, amplification of reference gene primers was used to estimate how many nucleated cells each sample contained. Sequence reads were collapsed and filtered to measure the absolute abundance of every unique TCRbeta CDR3 rearrangement. For each sample, productive Simpson clonality was calculated as the square root of Simpson's diversity index over productive rearrangements. TCRdb re-hosts the immuneACCESS table, in-frame sequences only. Its copies lack some clones; in the studies checked, an unresolved V gene accounts for under half of them, and the cause for the rest is not known. V, J and clone size were drawn from that table, and D and trimming were deduced from the DNA. This sample lists approximately 260,000 clones; around nine tenths were detected once. Under 2.5% of the sample is held by the ten biggest clonotypes.

Comments on this clone: There is no known antigen for this receptor. No per-base quality is available; no much larger clone lies one base away.

Overall results and qualifications from the work: The quantity of clinical and demographic metadata differed by source and by participant and was supplied without curation.

The trim is 6 bases for V and 7 bases for J, with a gap of 16 bases between the germline ends. Reading from cysteine to phenylalanine, the CDR3 counts 14 amino acids. The read is trimmed to its CDR3 DNA, 42 bases read in frame from base 1. CDR1 and CDR2 were assigned from the germline V gene as MNHEY and SVGEGT. This receptor was obtained from a middle-aged woman who had recovered from COVID-19. Sequences were obtained from peripheral blood. This chain joins TRBV6-2 or TRBV6-3 to TRBJ1-5, and perhaps TRBD1 as D gene, on 5 matching bases. The DNA sequence is as follows: TGTGCCAGCAGCCTTCCTGGGGGGGACCAGCCCCAGCATTTT. It translates as CASSLPGGDQPQHF.